This TCR beta chain is drawn from a study of tumor and adjacent non-tumor tissue in lung cancer. Study information: Aged roughly 31 to 85 years, patients included about 11 men and a few women with stage I to III disease. Each sample yielded 3.9 million or so productive TCRbeta reads on average. Study findings and constraints: TCR diversity was significantly greater in tumor than normal lung tissue.

TCRbeta libraries were built with three rounds of nested PCR, modified from ARM-PCR. TCRdb analysed the multiplex PCR reads with MiXCR anew, one entry per CDR3 protein. The sample shows about 110,000 distinct CDR3 sequences, 60% to 70% of them seen only once. This sample's RNA came from whole unsorted tissue. More than 3 cm separated this lung sample from the edge of the tumor. Germline V gene lookup returns CDR1 MGHRA and CDR2 YSYEKL. V shed 4 bases, J shed 4 bases, and the junction held 13 bases outside the gene matches. The CDR3 runs 16 residues. This clonotype was picked up many times. Its specificity is not known.

The sample comprised distant non-tumor lung tissue. This receptor was taken from a man between 60 and 70 years old with non-small cell lung cancer. V is TRBV4-1 and J is TRBJ2-7, with 7 bases aligning to TRBD1. CDR3 bases: TGCGCCAGCAGCCGATCAGGACAGGCGTTAGGATACGAGCAGTACTTC. This encodes CASSRSGQALGYEQYF.